The next 28 T cell receptor beta chains were all read from a single sample in a study of blood T cell repertoires in COVID-19. TCRdb's table, derived via immunoSEQ multiplex PCR, lists solely in-frame clones and lacks some. The sample lists fewer than 200,000 clones, approximately 77% occurring once. The sequenced sample consisted of PBMCs or T cells enriched from blood (not recorded which). These receptors were collected from a man between 60 and 75 years old who had recovered from COVID-19.

The chain uses TRBV9 and TRBJ1-5, with 7 nucleotides matching TRBD1. The J segment lost 0 bases and the V segment lost 0 bases, leaving 9 bases of the junction unmatched. Germline CDR1 and CDR2: SGDLS and YYNGEE. The CDR3 is 18 residues long. The CDR3 is CASSVVGGQRYSNQPQHF. The DNA of the CDR3 is TGTGCCAGCAGCGTAGTAGGGGGACAGAGATATAGCAATCAGCCCCAGCATTTT.

The chain is built from TRBV19 and TRBJ1-5, with TRBD1 identical over 8 bases. The germline CDR1 and CDR2 sequences are LNHDA and SQIVND (reference sequence). This CDR3 is 15 amino acids long. Trimming took 5 bases from V and 7 from J; bases not matched to a gene: 10. The CDR3 loop is CASSEGQGIRQPQHF. The CDR3 region has the DNA TGTGCCAGTAGTGAAGGACAGGGTATAAGGCAGCCCCAGCATTTT.

The chain employs TRBV9 and TRBJ1-2; 9 bases agree with TRBD1. This CDR3 spans 14 amino acids. J was trimmed by 3 bases and V by 4 bases; bases with no gene match: 4. Looked up from germline, CDR1 is SGDLS and CDR2 is YYNGEE. The CDR3 coding sequence is TGTGCCAGCAGCCACAGGGACAGGGACTATGGCTACACCTTC. Residues: CASSHRDRDYGYTF.

The gene calls are TRBV14 and TRBJ2-7; 13 bases line up with TRBD2. This CDR3 is built from 20 residues. The germline V gene has CDR1 SGHDN and CDR2 FVKESK. J was trimmed by 4 bases and V by 1 base; bases with no gene match: 16. CDR3 sequence reads: CASSQGSTGAWTSGSYEQYF. CDR3 coding DNA: TGTGCCAGCAGCCAAGGATCGACAGGGGCCTGGACTAGCGGGAGTTACGAGCAGTACTTC.

The rearrangement uses TRBV12-3 or TRBV12-4 and TRBJ1-5; tentatively, D is TRBD1 (5 bases). The CDR3 is 13 residues long. V lost 3 bases and J lost 6, with 9 bases in between. The CDR3 DNA reads TGTGCCAGCAGTTTGAGTCAGGGTCAGCCCCAGCATTTT. This codes for CASSLSQGQPQHF.

The gene calls are TRBV15 and TRBJ1-2, with D possibly being TRBD1 (5 bases). Germline loops: CDR1 LNHNV, CDR2 YYDKDF (reference sequence). Between the trimmed V and J ends, which lost 5 bases and 4 bases, there was a span of 17 bases. This CDR3 contains 15 residues. DNA of the CDR3: TGTGCCACCAGCGTCGTGGGCAGGGAAGGCTATGGCTACACCTTC. The encoded protein is CATSVVGREGYGYTF.

This sequence joins TRBV5-6 and TRBJ2-7; 8 positions match TRBD1. The CDR3 covers 13 residues. V lost 2 bases to trimming and J lost 6 bases; unmatched junction nucleotides: 4. The V gene's germline CDR1 is SGHDT and CDR2 YYEEEE. In nucleotides, the CDR3 is TGTGCCAGCAGCTTAACCAGGGGGCGCGAGCAGTACTTC. It specifies CASSLTRGREQYF. The full variable domain, rest sourced from reference TRBV5-6 and TRBJ2-7, is DAGVTQSPTHLIKTRGQQVTLRCSPKSGHDTVSWYQQALGQGPQFIFQYYEEEERQRGNFPDRFSGHQFPNYSSELNVNALLLGDSALYLCASSLTRGREQYFGPGTRLTVT.

J is TRBJ1-3 and V is TRBV25-1, with 7 bases identical to TRBD1. Germline CDR1 is MGHDK and CDR2 is SYGVNS. The CDR3 is made up of 17 amino acids. The junction had 9 bases not matched to a gene; V was cut back by 4 bases and J by 0 bases. CDR3 DNA sequence: TGTGCCAGCAGTGGTCGGGACAGCCATTACTCTGGAAACACCATATATTTT. This sequence encodes CASSGRDSHYSGNTIYF.

This clone was seen a handful of times. This rearrangement joins TRBV7-9 to TRBJ1-4; D remains unclear. The CDR3 spans 13 residues. The germline CDR1 and CDR2 sequences are SEHNR and FQNEAQ (reference sequence). Trimming shortened V by 2 bases and J by 6 bases, and 7 bases separated the two germline ends. The CDR3 protein is CASSLSGYEKLFF. For the CDR3, the DNA is TGTGCCAGCAGCTTATCGGGGTATGAAAAACTGTTTTTT.

This chain connects TRBV11-3 to TRBJ1-4, with TRBD1 identical over 8 bases. There are 17 residues in the CDR3. The V gene end was trimmed by 4 bases and the J gene end by 6 bases; junction bases not matched to a gene: 13. CDR1 and CDR2 (germline): SGHNT, YENEEA. Written as DNA, the CDR3 is TGTGCCAGCAGCTCCAAACCTCGGACAGGGACGTATGAAAAACTGTTTTTT. Protein product: CASSSKPRTGTYEKLFF.

The rearrangement links TRBV3-1 (or the pseudogene TRBV3-2) to TRBJ2-7; 8 nucleotides align to TRBD1. The germline CDR1 and CDR2 sequences are LGHDT and YNNKEL (reference sequence). CDR3 length: 14 residues. The junction had 6 bases not matched to a gene; V was cut back by 4 bases and J by 4 bases. CDR3 bases: TGTGCCAGCAGCCTCGGGACAGGATCATACGAGCAGTACTTC. This translates into CASSLGTGSYEQYF.

This chain links TRBV28 with TRBJ2-5; unclear D gene. Germline CDR1 and CDR2: MDHEN and SYDVKM. Trimming pared 2 bases from V and 7 bases from J, leaving 8 bases between. The CDR3 consists of 12 residues. The CDR3 bases are TGTGCCAGCAGTTTAGGGCCGAGGACCCAGTACTTC. Translating it yields CASSLGPRTQYF.

The rearrangement links TRBV2 to TRBJ1-5, with D possibly being TRBD1 (6 bases). Germline assignment: CDR1 SNHLY and CDR2 FYNNEI. The CDR3 length is 14 residues. V was cut by 3 bases and J by 5 bases, with 11 bases left in between. Written as DNA, the CDR3 is TGTGCCAGCAGTGACCCGGACAGAGATCAGCCCCAGCATTTT. Translation gives CASSDPDRDQPQHF.

The rearrangement joins TRBV11-2 to TRBJ1-1; perhaps TRBD1 as D (5 bases). CDR1 and CDR2 from the germline V gene are SGHAT and FQNNGV. Between the trimmed V and J ends, which lost 4 bases and 0 bases, there was a span of 18 bases. The CDR3 length is 17 residues. The CDR3, as DNA: TGTGCCAGCAGCTACCCCTGGACGGGACTTATGAACACTGAAGCTTTCTTT. This codes for CASSYPWTGLMNTEAFF.

The V gene is TRBV7-2, the J gene TRBJ2-7; 7 bases align to TRBD2. Germline-derived CDR1 and CDR2 are SGHTA and FQGNSA. This CDR3 spans 15 amino acids. V was clipped by 2 bases and J by 0 bases; unmatched bases: 4. The DNA of the CDR3 is TGTGCCAGCAGCTTATTAACTAGCGTCTCCTACGAGCAGTACTTC. This translates into CASSLLTSVSYEQYF.

This clone appeared a few times. The chain uses TRBV3-1 (or the pseudogene TRBV3-2) and TRBJ2-7; D uncertain. Germline V lookup: CDR1 LGHDT, CDR2 YNNKEL (reference sequence). V was cut by 4 bases and J by 2 bases, with 12 bases left in between. The CDR3 has 14 amino acids. The DNA for the CDR3 is TGTGCCAGCAGCCTGACTCCCGACGCCTACGAGCAGTACTTC. Translation: CASSLTPDAYEQYF.

The rearrangement joins TRBV21-1 to TRBJ1-5; the D call of TRBD1 is as the table states it, not checked on the DNA. TRBV21-1 is shown as a pseudogene. The CDR3 has 18 residues. This chain's CDR3 is CASIHKPVQIIPHQPQHF. CDR3 sequence (DNA): TGTGCCAGCATCCACAAGCCCGTACAGATTATACCTCATCAGCCCCAGCATTTT.

This chain connects TRBV18 to TRBJ2-3, with 10 positions matching TRBD1. This CDR3 is built from 17 residues. Trimming cost V 2 bases and J 2 bases; bases outside gene matches: 7. Germline CDR1 reads KGHSH; CDR2 reads LQKENI. The CDR3 reads CASSPWKGQGPTDTQYF. CDR3 nucleotide sequence: TGTGCCAGCTCACCATGGAAGGGACAGGGGCCCACAGATACGCAGTATTTT. The full variable domain, in which reference TRBV18 and TRBJ2-3 provide the parts outside the CDR3, is NAGVMQNPRHLVRRRGQEARLRCSPMKGHSHVYWYRQLPEEGLKFMVYLQKENIIDESGMPKERFSAEFPKEGPSILRIQQVVRGDSAAYFCASSPWKGQGPTDTQYFGPGTRLTVL.

The chain recombines TRBV19 with TRBJ2-1, with 7 nucleotides matching TRBD2. CDR3 length: 15 amino acids. V dropped 4 bases and J dropped 2; count of bases not matched to a gene: 5. Germline CDR1 reads LNHDA; CDR2 reads SQIVND (reference sequence). CDR3 residues: CASSRGTTAYNEQFF. The CDR3 region has the DNA TGTGCCAGTAGTAGGGGGACTACAGCCTACAATGAGCAGTTCTTC.

This rearrangement joins TRBV11-3 to TRBJ2-7; 8 bases fit TRBD1. CDR1 and CDR2 (germline): SGHNT, YENEEA. V was pared by 3 bases and J by 4 bases, with 8 bases of the junction left unmatched. This CDR3 region has 15 residues. The CDR3 DNA sequence: TGTGCCAGCAGCTTCGGTCGTCAGGGGGCTTACGAGCAGTACTTC. Its translation is CASSFGRQGAYEQYF.

The rearrangement joins TRBV30 to TRBJ1-5; unclear D gene. V was shortened by 2 bases and J by 7 bases, with 15 bases between the two germline ends. This CDR3 comprises 14 residues. Per germline, CDR1 GTSNPN and CDR2 SVGIG (reference sequence). This CDR3 is CAWSPGVQGQPQHF. CDR3 nucleotides: TGTGCCTGGAGTCCCGGGGTCCAAGGACAGCCCCAGCATTTT.

This chain links TRBV5-4 with TRBJ2-1; 10 bases align to TRBD1. The CDR3 runs 16 residues. V was pared by 4 bases and J by 3 bases, with 7 bases of the junction left unmatched. The germline V gene has CDR1 SGHNT and CDR2 YYREEE (reference sequence). The CDR3 reads CASSASTGGVYNEQFF. The DNA of the CDR3 is TGTGCCAGCAGCGCTTCGACAGGGGGCGTCTACAATGAGCAGTTCTTC.

The CDR3 region is CASSEGMGRGNEKLFF. Written as DNA, the CDR3 is TGTGCCAGCAGTGAAGGAATGGGCAGGGGTAATGAAAAACTGTTTTTT. The genes are TRBV6-4 and TRBJ1-4, with a possible D match to TRBD1 (6 bases). CDR1 and CDR2 (germline): MRHNA, SNTAGT. The CDR3 sequence is 16 residues long. The V and J ends lost 3 bases and 4 bases respectively, with 15 bases between them.

This clone was seen more than once but under ten times. This chain connects TRBV9 to TRBJ1-5, with D perhaps TRBD1 (6 bases). Germline V gene lookup returns CDR1 SGDLS and CDR2 YYNGEE. The CDR3 has 15 residues. V gave up 0 bases and J gave up 5 bases, with 12 bases separating them. The CDR3 loop reads CASSVEGQMDQPQHF. The CDR3 DNA reads as TGTGCCAGCAGCGTAGAAGGACAGATGGATCAGCCCCAGCATTTT.

The rearrangement uses TRBV7-9 and TRBJ1-2; TRBD1 might be the D (6 bases). V lost 1 base and J 2 bases, leaving 8 bases between the germline ends. Germline V CDR1 and CDR2: SEHNR, FQNEAQ (reference sequence). The CDR3 length is 14 residues. The CDR3 DNA reads as TGTGCCAGCAGCTTAGAAACAGGGAACTATGGCTACACCTTC. Its translation: CASSLETGNYGYTF.

This clone turned up a few times. This chain uses TRBV6-2 or TRBV6-3 with TRBJ2-3; 15 bases are shared with TRBD2. The CDR3 is 19 residues long. The junction had 10 bases not matched to a gene; V was cut back by 5 bases and J by 1 base. Germline V CDR1 and CDR2: MNHEY, SVGEGT. CDR3 protein: CASSPRTSGGAVGTDTQYF. The CDR3 DNA sequence: TGTGCCAGCAGTCCCCGGACTAGCGGGGGGGCGGTTGGCACAGATACGCAGTATTTT.

The chain employs TRBV3-1 (or the pseudogene TRBV3-2) and TRBJ1-2; unclear D gene. Germline values: CDR1 LGHDT, CDR2 YNNKEL (reference sequence). The CDR3 contains 14 residues. Trimming took 4 bases from V and 5 from J, leaving 14 bases between them. The CDR3 bases are TGTGCCAGCAGCCCTCCCCTTGGAGGATATGGCTACACCTTC. Its translation is CASSPPLGGYGYTF.

The chain carries TRBV6-1 and TRBJ2-6; 7 positions match TRBD1. Germline loops: CDR1 MNHNS, CDR2 SASEGT. CDR3 length: 16 residues. Germline trimming cut 4 bases from V and 2 bases from J; bases unmatched to any gene: 5. CDR3 nucleotides: TGTGCCAGCAGTGCGTGGACAGGAACTGGGGCCAACGTCCTGACTTTC. Translated: CASSAWTGTGANVLTF.